These T cell receptor beta chains were read from a single sample in a study of low-dose radiotherapy and immunotherapy resistance in tumors. TCRdb passed the reads through MiXCR, listing each CDR3 protein once. Among some 94,000 distinct CDR3 sequences listed, roughly 20% were seen once. The sample here was PBMCs, taken after low-dose radiotherapy plus immunotherapy. Source of these receptors: a female donor with ovarian cancer. Each CDR3 is given without its conserved first and last residue. Part of the rows lack a size; the others show once, few, many or a class for expanded clones.

size: few; V: TRBV7-3; CDR3: ASSSVAGGYTDTQY
size: NA; V: TRBV2; CDR3: ASSELAGGRWQETQY
size: NA; V: TRBV12-3/TRBV12-4; CDR3: ASSFGSSTDTQY
size: many; V: TRBV15; CDR3: ATSRDQGYEQY
size: many; V: TRBV20-1; CDR3: RVGQGGDEQY
size: many; V: TRBV7-9; CDR3: ASSLARGTGGSHRSYEQY
size: many; V: TRBV13; CDR3: ASSHSQGREQY
size: few; V: TRBV28; CDR3: ASSQRQGGEPVSSGANVLT
size: many; V: TRBV11-3; CDR3: ASSPRRGGANSYEQY
size: many; V: TRBV11-2; CDR3: ASSAQRRAQY
size: many; V: TRBV10-1; CDR3: ASSETSGIPDTQY
size: many; V: TRBV7-8; CDR3: ASSPGTGAGNTIY
size: many; V: TRBV28; CDR3: ASNPMVEEKLF
size: few; V: TRBV12-3/TRBV12-4; CDR3: ASSVRQTAGYGYT
size: many; V: TRBV7-8; CDR3: ASSPDRARENTEAF
size: many; V: TRBV6-2/TRBV6-3; CDR3: ATLPRRQETQY
size: many; V: TRBV11-2; CDR3: ASRPGLAGGFGADTQY
size: many; V: TRBV5-1; CDR3: ASSLTGTTNTEAF
size: many; V: TRBV6-2/TRBV6-3; CDR3: ASNFLGSSPGVNQPQH
size: many; V: TRBV9; CDR3: ASSVGPGQGRRVGETQY
size: NA; V: TRBV7-3; CDR3: ASSPRMGGELF
size: NA; V: TRBV28; CDR3: ACSLLYEQY